These 26 T cell receptor beta chains came from one sample sequenced in a study of breast tumors, draining lymph nodes, adjacent tissues. Via MiXCR, TCRdb re-called the multiplex PCR reads, giving one row per CDR3 protein. The table shows just under 65,000 distinct CDR3 sequences, with approximately 54% occurring only once. Specimen: breast tumor tissue. The origin of the receptors is a female donor with breast cancer. Some clones in this sample may be carry-over from other donors' samples.

This sequence joins TRBV19 and TRBJ1-2, with 8 bases lining up with TRBD1. CDR1 is LNHDA and CDR2 is SQIVND in the germline V gene (reference sequence). Trimming took 10 bases from V and 4 from J; bases not matched to a gene: 11. CDR3 length equals 14 residues. The CDR3 region has the DNA TGTGCCACCCAACAGACAGGGGTGGGCTATGGCTACACCTTC. The encoded protein is CATQQTGVGYGYTF. Full variable domain (remainder filled in from reference TRBV19 and TRBJ1-2): DGGITQSPKYLFRKEGQNVTLSCEQNLNHDAMYWYRQDPGQGLRLIYYSQIVNDFQKGDIAEGYSVSREKKESFPLTVTSAQKNPTAFYLCATQQTGVGYGYTFGSGTRLTVV.

This chain uses TRBV30 with TRBJ2-4; TRBD2 aligns across 8 bases. V lost 4 bases and J lost 5; bases outside the gene matches: 7. Looked up from germline, CDR1 is GTSNPN and CDR2 is SVGIG (reference sequence). This CDR3 has 14 residues. The CDR3 region is CAWTSGSIENIQYF. The CDR3 DNA reads as TGTGCCTGGACCAGCGGGAGTATTGAAAACATTCAGTACTTC.

J is TRBJ1-2 and V is TRBV12-3 or TRBV12-4, with 7 bases lining up with TRBD1. The CDR3 spans 14 residues. Trimming at V came to 3 bases and at J to 8 bases, leaving 9 bases not matched to a gene. CDR3 DNA: TGTGCCAGCAGTTTGTTGTACAGGGGCAACGGCTACACCTTC. Translated: CASSLLYRGNGYTF.

This clonotype was detected ten times or more. This sequence joins TRBV15 and TRBJ2-1; D may be TRBD2 (6 bases). Germline V gene sequence: CDR1 LNHNV, CDR2 YYDKDF (reference sequence). The CDR3 has 14 residues. The V and J ends lost 3 bases and 6 bases respectively, with 12 bases between them. In DNA form, the CDR3 reads TGTGCCACCAGCAGCGGCGGGACTTTCAATGAGCAGTTCTTC. It translates to CATSSGGTFNEQFF.

This clonotype has just one count. The CDR3 bases are TGTGCCAGCAGCGTAGACCCGGGACAGATCTACAATGAGCAGTTCTTC. It is translated as CASSVDPGQIYNEQFF. The chain carries TRBV9 and TRBJ2-1; 7 nucleotides agree with TRBD1. The CDR3 sequence is 16 residues long. CDR1 SGDLS and CDR2 YYNGEE come from the germline V gene. After removal of 0 bases from V and 3 bases from J, the junction contained 6 bases not matched to a gene.

This clonotype was found many times. The genes are TRBV15 and TRBJ2-3; D not resolved. The CDR3 runs to 15 residues. Germline V gene sequence: CDR1 LNHNV, CDR2 YYDKDF (reference sequence). V was clipped by 0 bases and J by 5 bases, with 12 bases between them. This CDR3 reads CATSRDPGLKDTQYF. CDR3 in DNA: TGTGCCACCAGCAGAGACCCGGGCCTAAAAGATACGCAGTATTTT.

The gene calls are TRBV7-3 and TRBJ2-1; 7 nucleotides align to TRBD2. The V gene end was trimmed by 2 bases and the J gene end by 0 bases; junction bases not matched to a gene: 4. In germline, CDR1 is SGHTA, CDR2 FQGTGA. The CDR3 is 16 residues long. This CDR3 reads CASSLWGGSSYNEQFF. The CDR3, as DNA: TGTGCCAGCAGCTTATGGGGGGGGAGCTCCTACAATGAGCAGTTCTTC.

The rearrangement links TRBV20-1 to TRBJ1-5, with D unclear. This CDR3 is built from 15 residues. CDR1 DFQATT and CDR2 SNEGSKA come from the germline V gene (reference sequence). Trimming left V 3 bases short and J 1 base short, with 13 bases between. The CDR3 sequence is CSARLWDWSNQPQHF. CDR3 sequence (DNA): TGCAGTGCTAGGCTGTGGGATTGGAGCAATCAGCCCCAGCATTTT.

By sample fraction, this clonotype is medium-sized. The chain recombines TRBV7-9 with TRBJ1-6; possibly TRBD1 for D (6 bases). The germline V and J ends were trimmed by 6 bases and 7 bases, with 13 bases remaining between them. Germline V gene data show CDR1 as SEHNR and CDR2 as FQNEAQ (reference sequence). There are 14 residues in the CDR3. CDR3 bases: TGTGCCAGCAGTGGAGGGGGTCAAAATTCACCCCTCCACTTT. Its translation is CASSGGGQNSPLHF.

This clonotype was observed at least ten times. The V gene is TRBV4-3, the J gene TRBJ2-7, with 9 bases fitting TRBD2. There are 16 residues in the CDR3. Germline assignment: CDR1 LGHNA and CDR2 YSLEER. Losses at the gene ends were 4 bases for V and 3 bases for J; bases not matched to a gene: 10. CDR3 nucleotides: TGCGCCAGCAGCCCCTCGACTAGCGGCACCTTCTACGAGCAGTACTTC. Its protein product is CASSPSTSGTFYEQYF.

The chain's CDR3 is CASSSTGFSYGYTF. CDR3 DNA: TGTGCCAGCAGCTCCACAGGGTTTAGCTATGGCTACACCTTC. V gene TRBV9 combines with J gene TRBJ1-2; D is perhaps TRBD1 (6 bases). The germline V gene has CDR1 SGDLS and CDR2 YYNGEE. The length of the CDR3 is 14 residues. V lost 4 bases and J 4 bases, leaving 14 bases between the germline ends.

There are a few counts of this clonotype. The chain has TRBV6-1 and TRBJ2-3; possibly TRBD2 for D (5 bases). Germline values: CDR1 MNHNS, CDR2 SASEGT. With 1 base removed from V and 2 bases from J, the gap between germline ends came to 10 bases. The CDR3 is made up of 15 amino acids. CDR3 coding DNA: TGTGCCAGCAGTGAAGTGGGAGTCATCACAGATACGCAGTATTTT. Translating gives CASSEVGVITDTQYF.

This clonotype was detected a few times. The chain has TRBV2 and TRBJ2-5; D unclear. The germline CDR1 and CDR2 sequences are SNHLY and FYNNEI. The CDR3 runs 14 residues. V lost 1 base, J lost 2 bases, and 8 bases lay in between. CDR3 loop: CASSEGPIQETQYF. The CDR3 nucleotides read TGTGCCAGCAGTGAAGGTCCGATTCAAGAGACCCAGTACTTC.

The chain uses TRBV11-3 and TRBJ2-1; no firm D call. V shed 4 bases and J shed 6 bases, with 10 bases lying between them. Germline values: CDR1 SGHNT, CDR2 YENEEA. The CDR3 extends over 13 amino acids. CDR3: CASSSGSGNEQFF. The CDR3 DNA sequence: TGTGCCAGCAGCTCTGGTTCCGGCAATGAGCAGTTCTTC.

This clonotype was seen a handful of times. The V gene is TRBV15, the J gene TRBJ2-3; 7 nucleotides align to TRBD2. The CDR3 runs to 16 residues. In germline, CDR1 is LNHNV, CDR2 YYDKDF (reference sequence). J gave up 2 bases and V 4 bases, and 9 bases lay outside the gene matches. The chain's CDR3 is CATSKGGTSSTDTQYF. Written as DNA, the CDR3 is TGTGCCACCAGCAAGGGAGGGACTTCTTCCACAGATACGCAGTATTTT.

The genes are TRBV6-2 or TRBV6-3 and TRBJ2-5, with 7 bases identical to TRBD2. CDR3 length: 14 amino acids. V gave up 5 bases and J gave up 0 bases; unmatched junction bases: 3. CDR1 MNHEY and CDR2 SVGEGT come from the germline V gene. The CDR3 bases are TGTGCCAGCAGTCCCGCGGGGGACCAAGAGACCCAGTACTTC. Protein product: CASSPAGDQETQYF.

This clonotype was found once. CDR3 residues: CASRGGGTQYF. DNA for the CDR3: TGTGCCAGCCGTGGAGGGGGTACGCAGTATTTT. This chain connects TRBV2 to TRBJ2-3, with D perhaps being TRBD1 or TRBD2 (6 bases each). Germline-derived CDR1 and CDR2 are SNHLY and FYNNEI. Trimming shortened V by 8 bases and J by 8 bases, and 11 bases separated the two germline ends. The CDR3 contains 11 residues. The complete variable domain, with remaining parts taken from reference TRBV2 and TRBJ2-3, reads EPEVTQTPSHQVTQMGQEVILRCVPISNHLYFYWYRQILGQKVEFLVSFYNNEISEKSEIFDDQFSVERPDGSNFTLKIRSTKLEDSAMYFCASRGGGTQYFGPGTRLTVL.

This clonotype was detected ten times or more. CDR3 loop: CSARERREGSREVTDTQYF. Written as DNA, the CDR3 is TGCAGTGCTAGAGAGAGACGAGAGGGCTCGCGGGAGGTCACAGATACGCAGTATTTT. The gene calls are TRBV20-1 and TRBJ2-3; 8 bases agree with TRBD2. Germline V CDR1 and CDR2: DFQATT, SNEGSKA (reference sequence). The ends lost 0 bases at V and 2 bases at J; junction bases unmatched: 16. The CDR3 runs to 19 residues.

The chain uses TRBV3-2 and TRBJ2-7; TRBD1, the D gene given by the table, was not confirmed from the DNA. TRBV3-2 is a pseudogene locus. The CDR3 consists of 13 residues. This CDR3 reads CASILDRILEQYF. The DNA of the CDR3 is TGTGCCAGCATACTCGACAGGATACTTGAGCAGTACTTC.

This clonotype showed up many times. The gene calls are TRBV2 and TRBJ1-6; maybe TRBD1 (5 bases). Trimming took 0 bases from V and 2 from J, leaving 8 bases between them. CDR1 is SNHLY, CDR2 FYNNEI, per germline. This CDR3 region has 16 residues. The CDR3 DNA sequence: TGTGCCAGCAGTGAAGCAAGGGGAACCTATAATTCACCCCTCCACTTT. Residues: CASSEARGTYNSPLHF.

The chain couples TRBV4-1 to TRBJ2-5; the D gene is possibly TRBD1 (5 bases). The tail of the sequence fits TRBJ2-7 better, so the J call may be wrong. Germline CDR1 and CDR2: MGHRA and YSYEKL. The CDR3 is 16 residues long. CDR3 loop: CASSQEDTGPLYEQYF. In nucleotides, the CDR3 is TGCGCCAGCAGCCAAGAAGACACAGGTCCCCTCTACGAGCAGTACTTC.

The chain links TRBV20-1 to TRBJ1-4; 8 bases agree with TRBD1. After removal of 0 bases from V and 8 bases from J, the junction contained 5 bases not matched to a gene. CDR1 DFQATT and CDR2 SNEGSKA come from the germline V gene (reference sequence). The CDR3 is 14 amino acids. In DNA, the CDR3 is TGCAGTGCTAGAGACAGGGGGCTTAGGGAAAAACTGTTTTTT. As protein: CSARDRGLREKLFF.

This chain links TRBV29-1 with TRBJ2-2, with TRBD1 matching over 7 bases. Germline CDR1 and CDR2: SQVTM and ANQGSEA. The length of the CDR3 is 13 residues. J was trimmed by 5 bases and V by 4 bases; bases with no gene match: 4. CDR3 sequence: CSVVGTVTGELFF. The CDR3 DNA follows: TGCAGCGTTGTTGGGACAGTGACCGGGGAGCTGTTTTTT.

Comments on this clonotype: Since no conserved phenylalanine or tryptophan closes the CDR3, a read error is the likely cause. This chain connects TRBV24-1 to TRBJ1-2; D uncertain. V lost 4 bases to trimming and J lost 4 bases, with 9 bases between them. Per germline, CDR1 KGHDR and CDR2 SFDVKD. The CDR3 has 13 amino acids. The CDR3 DNA follows: TGTGCCACCAGTGAAGCCGCTAGCTATGGCTACACCTCC. As protein: CATSEAASYGYTS.

This clonotype was recorded many times. V is TRBV20-1 and J is TRBJ2-2; D is unclear. Germline loops: CDR1 DFQATT, CDR2 SNEGSKA (reference sequence). Trimming removed 0 bases from V and 6 bases from J, with 8 bases in between. The CDR3 length is 13 residues. Here the CDR3 reads CSARDVRAGELFF. The CDR3 bases are TGCAGTGCTAGAGATGTAAGGGCCGGGGAGCTGTTTTTT.

In regard to this clonotype: One base away lies a much larger clone, so this may be a sequencing read error. This chain joins TRBV20-1 and TRBJ1-2; a possible D gene is TRBD1 (5 bases). From germline, CDR1 is DFQATT and CDR2 SNEGSKA (reference sequence). Trimming stripped 3 bases from V and 12 bases from J, with 20 bases between. The CDR3 contains 13 residues. CDR3 protein: CSARKAGMPGNTF. The CDR3 DNA follows: TGCAGTGCTAGGAAGGCAGGGATGCCTGGAAACACCTTC.